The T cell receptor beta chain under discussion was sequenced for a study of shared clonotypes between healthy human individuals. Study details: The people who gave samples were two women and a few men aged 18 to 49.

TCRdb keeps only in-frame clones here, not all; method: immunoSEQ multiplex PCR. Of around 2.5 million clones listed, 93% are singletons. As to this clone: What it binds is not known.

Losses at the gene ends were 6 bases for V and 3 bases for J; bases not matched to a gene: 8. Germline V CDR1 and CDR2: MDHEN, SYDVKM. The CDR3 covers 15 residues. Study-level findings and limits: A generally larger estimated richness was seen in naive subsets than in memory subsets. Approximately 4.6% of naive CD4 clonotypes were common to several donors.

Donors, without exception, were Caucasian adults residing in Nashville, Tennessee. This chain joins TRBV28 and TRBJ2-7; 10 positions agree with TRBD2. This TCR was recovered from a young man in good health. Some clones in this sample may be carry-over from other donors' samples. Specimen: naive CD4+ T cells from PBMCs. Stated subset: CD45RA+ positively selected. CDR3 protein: CASRASGGPLYEQYF. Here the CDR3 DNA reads TGTGCCAGCAGAGCTAGCGGGGGCCCCCTCTACGAGCAGTACTTC.